Sequencing of this T cell receptor beta chain was carried out in a study of T cell changes during pregnancy in multiple sclerosis. Only in-frame clones appear in the TCRdb table, and some are missing; sequencing was by immunoSEQ multiplex PCR. The table has fewer than 60,000 clones, 91% seen once. With V trimmed by 6 bases and J by 4 bases, 6 bases remained unmatched. The CDR3 contains 14 residues. Per the germline V gene, CDR1 is SGHRS and CDR2 is YFSETQ. The material was peripheral blood, obtained after pregnancy. This chain joins TRBV5-1 and TRBJ2-5, with 10 bases fitting TRBD1. This TCR came from a female donor in good health, enrolled as a control in a pregnancy study. CDR3 DNA sequence: TGCGCCAGCAAGAGACAGGGGGCGGGAGAGACCCAGTACTTC. It translates to CASKRQGAGETQYF.